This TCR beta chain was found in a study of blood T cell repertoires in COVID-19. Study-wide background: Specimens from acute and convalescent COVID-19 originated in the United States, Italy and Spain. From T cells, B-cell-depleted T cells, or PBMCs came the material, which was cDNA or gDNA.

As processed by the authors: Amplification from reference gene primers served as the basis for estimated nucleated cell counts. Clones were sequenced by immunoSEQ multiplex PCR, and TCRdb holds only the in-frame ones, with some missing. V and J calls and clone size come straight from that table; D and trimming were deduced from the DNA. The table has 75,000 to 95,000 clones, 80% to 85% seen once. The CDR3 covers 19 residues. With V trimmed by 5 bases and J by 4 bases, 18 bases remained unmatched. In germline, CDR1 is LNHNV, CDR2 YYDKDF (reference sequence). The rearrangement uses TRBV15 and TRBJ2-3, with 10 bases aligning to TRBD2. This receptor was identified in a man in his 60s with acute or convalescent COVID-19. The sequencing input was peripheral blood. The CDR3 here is CATSPKGVAGGWKSDTQYF. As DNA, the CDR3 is TGTGCCACCAGCCCTAAGGGGGTAGCGGGGGGTTGGAAATCAGATACGCAGTATTTT.